A single sample gave rise to the 29 T cell receptor beta chains below, sequenced in a study of cytomegalovirus exposure and HLA in healthy donors. PCR involved 60 Vbeta and 13 Jbeta primers. The repertoire was sequenced with immunoSEQ multiplex PCR; TCRdb's copy has only in-frame clones and lacks some. The sample contains approximately 160,000 clones, roughly 82% of which appear only once. Material for sequencing was PBMCs. The origin of the receptors is a woman between 50 and 59 years old in good health and CMV-seropositive.

V and J are TRBV4-1 and TRBJ1-5; D is possibly TRBD1 (5 bases). V gave up 10 bases and J gave up 0 bases, with 13 bases separating them. The CDR3 is 14 residues long. Germline-derived CDR1 and CDR2 are MGHRA and YSYEKL. The CDR3: CATGDSYSNQPQHF. The CDR3 DNA reads TGCGCCACCGGAGACAGTTATAGCAATCAGCCCCAGCATTTT.

The gene calls are TRBV11-2 and TRBJ2-7; possibly TRBD1 for D (5 bases). Germline lookup yields CDR1 SGHAT and CDR2 FQNNGV. Deletions cut 5 bases from V and 1 base from J, with 15 bases between. The CDR3 covers 15 residues. Here the CDR3 DNA reads TGTGCCAGCAGCCCAGGACACAAGGGGTCCTACGAGCAGTACTTC. It codes for CASSPGHKGSYEQYF.

This clone was counted a few times. V and J are TRBV7-3 and TRBJ2-3; D remains ambiguous. Germline lookup yields CDR1 SGHTA and CDR2 FQGTGA. The ends were cut back, 1 base at V and 5 bases at J, with 7 bases in the middle. CDR3 size: 13 residues. In DNA, the CDR3 is TGTGCCAGCAGCTTAATGGTCGGAGATACGCAGTATTTT. The encoded protein is CASSLMVGDTQYF.

The chain employs TRBV15 and TRBJ2-3; tentative D call: TRBD2 (5 bases). CDR1 and CDR2 (germline): LNHNV, YYDKDF (reference sequence). V lost 8 bases and J 4 bases, leaving 19 bases between the germline ends. This CDR3 is 15 amino acids long. The CDR3, as DNA: TGTGCCACCCATAGCGCTCCCGCCGGGGCAGATACGCAGTATTTT. Amino acids: CATHSAPAGADTQYF.

V and J are TRBV2 and TRBJ1-1; the D is unclear. In germline, CDR1 is SNHLY, CDR2 FYNNEI. V lost 7 bases, J lost 1 base, and 19 bases lay in between. There are 16 residues in the CDR3. CDR3 coding DNA: TGTGCCAGCACCCTCACGGGGATCGGGCGGAACACTGAAGCTTTCTTT. It codes for CASTLTGIGRNTEAFF.

This clone was detected a few times. This rearrangement joins TRBV7-9 to TRBJ2-3, with D possibly TRBD2 on 6 matching bases. The germline V gene has CDR1 SEHNR and CDR2 FQNEAQ (reference sequence). CDR3 length: 15 residues. V lost 5 bases to trimming and J lost 0 bases, with 12 bases between them. CDR3 nucleotide sequence: TGTGCCAGCAGCCCTACCGGGGGAAGCACAGATACGCAGTATTTT. It specifies CASSPTGGSTDTQYF.

This clone was recorded only once. The rearrangement joins TRBV7-8 to TRBJ1-2, with a tentative D call TRBD1 (5 bases). The CDR3 sequence is 14 residues long. Germline V CDR1 and CDR2: SGHVS, FQNEAQ. V shed 7 bases and J shed 3 bases, with 15 bases lying between them. Here the CDR3 reads CASNPQGGDYGYTF. In nucleotides, the CDR3 is TGTGCCAGCAACCCGCAGGGAGGGGACTATGGCTACACCTTC. Together with reference TRBV7-8 and TRBJ1-2, the CDR3 gives the full variable domain: GAGVSQSPRYKVAKRGQDVALRCDPISGHVSLFWYQQALGQGPEFLTYFQNEAQLDKSGLPSDRFFAERPEGSVSTLKIQRTQQEDSAVYLCASNPQGGDYGYTFGSGTRLTVV.

The rearrangement links TRBV27 to TRBJ2-7, with a weak D call TRBD1 (6 bases). In germline, CDR1 is MNHEY, CDR2 SMNVEV (reference sequence). This CDR3 contains 14 residues. V lost 2 bases and J 7 bases, leaving 15 bases between the germline ends. CDR3 DNA sequence: TGTGCCAGCAGTTTAATCCCAGGGGCAGGGGAGCAGTACTTC. It encodes CASSLIPGAGEQYF.

CDR3 loop: CSVAPSGGLYEQYF. CDR3 in DNA: TGCAGCGTTGCCCCTAGCGGGGGACTCTACGAGCAGTACTTC. V usage is TRBV29-1 and J usage is TRBJ2-7; 10 bases agree with TRBD2. Germline V gene lookup returns CDR1 SQVTM and CDR2 ANQGSEA. With V trimmed by 4 bases and J by 3 bases, 6 bases remained unmatched. This CDR3 has 14 residues.

This chain joins TRBV7-3 and TRBJ2-1; 8 nucleotides align to TRBD2. V shed 5 bases, J shed 10 bases, and the junction held 4 bases outside the gene matches. The length of the CDR3 is 12 residues. Germline V CDR1 and CDR2: SGHTA, FQGTGA. The CDR3 sequence is CASSIIAGEQFF. The CDR3 DNA is TGTGCCAGCAGCATTATAGCGGGGGAGCAGTTCTTC. The full variable domain, rest sourced from reference TRBV7-3 and TRBJ2-1, is GAGVSQTPSNKVTEKGKYVELRCDPISGHTALYWYRQSLGQGPEFLIYFQGTGAADDSGLPNDRFFAVRPEGSVSTLKIQRTERGDSAVYLCASSIIAGEQFFGPGTRLTVL.

V usage is TRBV30 and J usage is TRBJ2-2; D unresolved. Looked up from germline, CDR1 is GTSNPN and CDR2 is SVGIG (reference sequence). The CDR3 runs to 11 residues. V was shortened by 7 bases and J by 5 bases, with 8 bases between the two germline ends. This chain's CDR3 is CAYKETGELFF. Here the CDR3 DNA reads TGTGCCTACAAGGAGACCGGGGAGCTGTTTTTT.

The J gene is TRBJ2-7, the V gene TRBV18, with D perhaps TRBD1 (5 bases). V was clipped by 2 bases and J by 4 bases, with 15 bases between them. The CDR3 has 15 residues. The germline V gene has CDR1 KGHSH and CDR2 LQKENI. The CDR3 protein is CASSPGVVGEYEQYF. The DNA of the CDR3 is TGTGCCAGCTCACCAGGTGTGGTAGGGGAATACGAGCAGTACTTC.

This rearrangement joins TRBV7-9 to TRBJ2-5; no definite D call. This CDR3 is built from 11 residues. Between the trimmed V and J ends, which lost 6 bases and 5 bases, there was a span of 7 bases. Looked up from germline, CDR1 is SEHNR and CDR2 is FQNEAQ (reference sequence). This CDR3 reads CASRTRETQYF. The CDR3 DNA reads as TGTGCCAGCAGGACTCGGGAGACCCAGTACTTC.

This clone was seen once. The chain carries TRBV5-1 and TRBJ2-5; D gene ambiguous. Trimming pared 0 bases from V and 1 base from J, leaving 7 bases between. Germline V gene data show CDR1 as SGHRS and CDR2 as YFSETQ. This CDR3 is built from 14 residues. In nucleotides, the CDR3 is TGCGCCAGCAGCTTGGCCGGAGTCCAAGAGACCCAGTACTTC. It is translated as CASSLAGVQETQYF.

The rearrangement joins TRBV7-9 to TRBJ1-2, with TRBD1 identical over 7 bases. This CDR3 contains 13 residues. In germline, CDR1 is SEHNR, CDR2 FQNEAQ (reference sequence). The V and J ends lost 5 bases and 8 bases, in that order; junction bases with no gene match: 8. CDR3 protein: CASSLAGTEGYTF. CDR3 coding DNA: TGTGCCAGCAGCCTTGCCGGGACAGAAGGCTACACCTTC. Complete variable domain (other parts from reference TRBV7-9 and TRBJ1-2): DTGVSQNPRHKITKRGQNVTFRCDPISEHNRLYWYRQTLGQGPEFLTYFQNEAQLEKSRLLSDRFSAERPKGSFSTLEIQRTEQGDSAMYLCASSLAGTEGYTFGSGTRLTVV.

This clone was counted once. The chain employs TRBV13 and TRBJ1-1, with a tentative D call TRBD1 (5 bases). This CDR3 has 15 amino acids. Trimming left V 0 bases short and J 1 base short, with 9 bases between. CDR1 is PRHDT and CDR2 is FYEKMQ in the germline V gene (reference sequence). In DNA, the CDR3 is TGTGCCAGCAGCTTAGGTTTGGGGCAGAACACTGAAGCTTTCTTT. Residues: CASSLGLGQNTEAFF.

On this clone itself: At one end the junction does not follow the germline gene, possibly because of a read error. J is TRBJ2-3 and V is TRBV5-1; D possibly corresponds to TRBD1 (6 bases). This CDR3 has 14 amino acids. In germline, CDR1 is SGHRS, CDR2 YFSETQ. DNA of the CDR3: TGCGCCAGCAGGTTGGGACATAACACAGATACGCAGTATTTT. It encodes CASRLGHNTDTQYF.

This clone was picked up one time. The genes are TRBV2 and TRBJ1-5; 8 bases match TRBD1. The germline gives CDR1 SNHLY, CDR2 FYNNEI. This CDR3 has 15 residues. J was trimmed by 2 bases and V by 5 bases; bases with no gene match: 5. The CDR3 nucleotides are TGTGCCAGCAGTTACCAGGGGGCGCGCAATCAGCCCCAGCATTTT. Its protein is CASSYQGARNQPQHF.

This chain connects TRBV19 to TRBJ2-6, with D maybe TRBD1 (6 bases). Germline loops: CDR1 LNHDA, CDR2 SQIVND (reference sequence). Trimming shortened V by 6 bases and J by 0 bases, and 9 bases separated the two germline ends. This CDR3 has 15 amino acids. CDR3 nucleotides: TGTGCCAGTAGGGACAGAAACTCTGGGGCCAACGTCCTGACTTTC. This translates into CASRDRNSGANVLTF.

The CDR3 loop is CASSLGTGSTEAFF. As DNA, the CDR3 is TGTGCCAGCAGCTTAGGAACGGGGAGCACTGAAGCTTTCTTT. The chain links TRBV7-6 to TRBJ1-1, with no clear D. With 1 base removed from V and 4 bases from J, the gap between germline ends came to 10 bases. CDR1 is SGHVS, CDR2 FNYEAQ, per germline. CDR3 size: 14 residues.

The rearrangement joins TRBV7-8 to TRBJ2-7; 15 nucleotides match TRBD2. Germline V gene lookup returns CDR1 SGHVS and CDR2 FQNEAQ. With 5 bases clipped from V and 3 bases from J, the junction kept 5 bases outside the gene matches. CDR3 length: 16 residues. CDR3 in DNA: TGTGCCAGCAGCCTCATGGGACTAGCGGGGGGCTACGAGCAGTACTTC. Its protein is CASSLMGLAGGYEQYF.

V and J are TRBV7-9 and TRBJ1-2; TRBD1 agrees at 10 bases. Trimming took 5 bases from V and 8 from J; bases not matched to a gene: 8. The V gene's germline CDR1 is SEHNR and CDR2 FQNEAQ (reference sequence). The CDR3 runs 14 residues. Here the CDR3 DNA reads TGTGCCAGCAGCCGGGGGACAGGGGAGGTAGGCTACACCTTC. As protein: CASSRGTGEVGYTF. The full variable domain, with the rest looked up from reference TRBV7-9 and TRBJ1-2, is DTGVSQNPRHKITKRGQNVTFRCDPISEHNRLYWYRQTLGQGPEFLTYFQNEAQLEKSRLLSDRFSAERPKGSFSTLEIQRTEQGDSAMYLCASSRGTGEVGYTFGSGTRLTVV.

The V and J genes are TRBV5-4 and TRBJ1-1; maybe TRBD1 (5 bases). Germline CDR1 is SGHNT and CDR2 is YYREEE (reference sequence). Trimming cost V 1 base and J 5 bases, with 15 bases left between them. The CDR3 consists of 15 residues. Written as DNA, the CDR3 is TGTGCCAGCAGCTTGTCTTATGGGGGGGAAACTGAAGCTTTCTTT. Protein product: CASSLSYGGETEAFF.

V is TRBV7-9 and J is TRBJ2-1, with TRBD1 matching 7 bases. The CDR3 contains 14 residues. Unmatched junction bases numbered 3, after V lost 4 bases and J lost 3 bases. Per germline, CDR1 SEHNR and CDR2 FQNEAQ (reference sequence). CDR3 bases: TGTGCCAGCAGCTCCACAGGGGTCTACAATGAGCAGTTCTTC. Encoded protein: CASSSTGVYNEQFF.

Comment on this clone: The junction and the germline gene differ at one end; a read error may be behind it. The rearrangement joins TRBV6-1 to TRBJ1-3, with D maybe TRBD1 (6 bases). The CDR3 totals 14 residues. Germline V gene data show CDR1 as MNHNS and CDR2 as SASEGT. CDR3: CASRPGTSENTIYF. In DNA form, the CDR3 reads TGTGCCAGCAGACCCGGGACATCTGAAAACACCATATATTTT.

This clone was seen only once. The CDR3 bases are TGTGCCAGCTCACCGACAGGGAACTATGGCTACACCTTC. Translation: CASSPTGNYGYTF. The J gene is TRBJ1-2, the V gene TRBV18; 7 bases align to TRBD1. CDR1 KGHSH and CDR2 LQKENI come from the germline V gene. The V and J ends lost 3 bases and 2 bases, in that order; junction bases with no gene match: 0. This CDR3 contains 13 residues. Together with reference TRBV18 and TRBJ1-2, the CDR3 gives the full variable domain: NAGVMQNPRHLVRRRGQEARLRCSPMKGHSHVYWYRQLPEEGLKFMVYLQKENIIDESGMPKERFSAEFPKEGPSILRIQQVVRGDSAAYFCASSPTGNYGYTFGSGTRLTVV.

V is TRBV5-4 and J is TRBJ2-5; 9 nucleotides align to TRBD1. CDR1 is SGHNT, CDR2 YYREEE, per germline (reference sequence). This CDR3 is 15 amino acids long. Losses at the gene ends were 4 bases for V and 2 bases for J; bases not matched to a gene: 6. CDR3 bases: TGTGCCAGCAGCGTAAACAGGGGGCCACAAGAGACCCAGTACTTC. Amino acids: CASSVNRGPQETQYF.

The chain is built from TRBV5-1 and TRBJ2-3, with a weak D call TRBD2 (6 bases). CDR1 and CDR2 from the germline V gene are SGHRS and YFSETQ. The V end lost 2 bases, the J end lost 2 bases, and 12 bases lay between the germline ends. The CDR3 loop spans 15 amino acids. In DNA, the CDR3 is TGCGCCAGCAGCTTCGCAAGGACTACCACAGATACGCAGTATTTT. Residues: CASSFARTTTDTQYF.

This chain links TRBV6-1 with TRBJ1-1, with a weak D call TRBD1 (5 bases). The CDR3 is made up of 13 amino acids. Germline values: CDR1 MNHNS, CDR2 SASEGT. Trimming took off 6 bases at V and 1 base at J, with 9 bases between the two ends. CDR3 sequence reads: CASRPDRNTEAFF. Here the CDR3 DNA reads TGTGCCAGCAGACCTGACAGGAACACTGAAGCTTTCTTT.